These 21 T cell receptor beta chains share one sample of origin, sequenced in a study of shared clonotypes between healthy human individuals. Sequencing used immunoSEQ multiplex PCR; TCRdb keeps in-frame clones, though not all of them. The sample lists about 2 million clones; around 96% were seen once. CD45RO-negative, CCR7-positively selected cells formed the naive CD8 fraction, excluding terminally differentiated effector memory CD45RA+ cells. What was sequenced was naive CD8+ T cells sorted from blood. The receptors come from a young man in good health.

The gene calls are TRBV5-4 and TRBJ1-2; D is undetermined. In germline, CDR1 is SGHNT, CDR2 YYREEE (reference sequence). CDR3 length equals 13 residues. V was cut by 5 bases and J by 5 bases, with 13 bases left in between. CDR3 coding DNA: TGTGCCAGCAGAAGCGTGGGCGATTATGGCTACACCTTC. Residues: CASRSVGDYGYTF.

J is TRBJ2-5 and V is TRBV6-5, with 7 bases aligning to TRBD1. Germline-derived CDR1 and CDR2 are MNHEY and SVGAGI. This CDR3 spans 14 amino acids. With 6 bases clipped from V and 5 bases from J, the junction kept 9 bases outside the gene matches. The CDR3 loop is CASRTGYTRETQYF. The CDR3 coding sequence is TGTGCCAGCAGGACAGGGTATACCCGGGAGACCCAGTACTTC.

The gene calls are TRBV27 and TRBJ1-6, with TRBD1 as a possible D gene (5 bases). V was trimmed by 6 bases and J by 8 bases, leaving 17 bases between them. The germline gives CDR1 MNHEY, CDR2 SMNVEV (reference sequence). CDR3 length equals 15 residues. The CDR3 coding sequence is TGTGCCAGCAGATTGGTAGGGGCAGGTTATTCACCCCTCCACTTT. Protein: CASRLVGAGYSPLHF.

The rearrangement joins TRBV5-1 to TRBJ2-5; 9 positions agree with TRBD1. J lost 2 bases, V lost 2 bases, and 16 bases had no gene match. The germline V gene encodes CDR1 SGHRS and CDR2 YFSETQ. The CDR3 is 19 amino acids. CDR3 sequence reads: CASSFPPGQGLGGQETQYF. CDR3 bases: TGCGCCAGCAGCTTCCCACCGGGACAGGGTTTAGGGGGACAAGAGACCCAGTACTTC.

This clone was recorded only once. The chain employs TRBV9 and TRBJ2-7; 11 bases match TRBD1. CDR1 and CDR2 from the germline V gene are SGDLS and YYNGEE. Trimming cost V 3 bases and J 5 bases; bases outside gene matches: 7. The length of the CDR3 is 15 residues. CDR3 nucleotide sequence: TGTGCCAGCAGCGCCCACGGGACAGGGGGTAACGAGCAGTACTTC. This sequence encodes CASSAHGTGGNEQYF.

This clone has a single count. The chain has TRBV19 and TRBJ1-1; D unresolved. The CDR3 runs 13 residues. Trimming stripped 3 bases from V and 5 bases from J, with 10 bases between. The germline V gene has CDR1 LNHDA and CDR2 SQIVND (reference sequence). Here the CDR3 reads CASSIMGTTEAFF. The DNA of the CDR3 is TGTGCCAGTAGTATTATGGGTACTACTGAAGCTTTCTTT.

The V call is TRBV10-2, the J call TRBJ2-7; 7 bases are shared with TRBD2. This CDR3 is built from 14 residues. Per the germline V gene, CDR1 is WSHSY and CDR2 is SAAADI. Losses at the gene ends were 4 bases for V and 3 bases for J; bases not matched to a gene: 6. The CDR3 loop is CASSGGGNIYEQYF. CDR3 sequence (DNA): TGCGCCAGCAGTGGGGGAGGGAATATCTACGAGCAGTACTTC.

The rearrangement joins TRBV6-6 to TRBJ1-2, with D possibly being TRBD1 (6 bases). This CDR3 has 13 amino acids. Deletions cut 6 bases from V and 2 bases from J, with 10 bases between. Per germline, CDR1 MNHNY and CDR2 SVGAGI (reference sequence). As DNA, the CDR3 is TGTGCCAGCAGCCCCGGACAGAACTATGGCTACACCTTC. This codes for CASSPGQNYGYTF.

V is TRBV9 and J is TRBJ1-3; 9 bases agree with TRBD1. The CDR3 consists of 16 residues. V gave up 3 bases and J gave up 4 bases; unmatched junction bases: 8. Looked up from germline, CDR1 is SGDLS and CDR2 is YYNGEE. This chain's CDR3 is CASSAGTGPSGNTIYF. The CDR3, as DNA: TGTGCCAGCAGCGCCGGGACAGGGCCTTCCGGAAACACCATATATTTT.

The chain recombines TRBV5-8 with TRBJ2-7; D might be TRBD1 (6 bases). The CDR3 runs to 14 residues. Germline loops: CDR1 SGHTS, CDR2 YDEGEE. Trimming left V 3 bases short and J 2 bases short, with 12 bases between. The CDR3 DNA reads as TGTGCCAGCAGCTCAGGGGCGATTACCTACGAGCAGTACTTC. It codes for CASSSGAITYEQYF.

The chain is built from TRBV11-1 and TRBJ1-3, with D perhaps TRBD1 (5 bases). The V and J ends lost 3 bases and 2 bases respectively, with 11 bases between them. This CDR3 has 15 amino acids. CDR1 is SGHAT and CDR2 is FQDESV in the germline V gene (reference sequence). CDR3 DNA: TGTGCCAGCAGCTTCCTGGAGGGGCCTGGAAACACCATATATTTT. Protein sequence: CASSFLEGPGNTIYF.

The J gene is TRBJ2-7, the V gene TRBV28; TRBD2 is a possible D gene (6 bases). V shed 5 bases and J shed 8 bases, with 19 bases lying between them. The CDR3 is 14 amino acids. In germline, CDR1 is MDHEN, CDR2 SYDVKM. The CDR3 coding sequence is TGTGCCAGCAGTCCCCAATGGGGGGATACCAAGCAGTACTTC. It translates to CASSPQWGDTKQYF.

The gene calls are TRBV7-2 and TRBJ2-3; TRBD2 aligns across 12 bases. V trimming: 2 bases; J trimming: 0 bases; junction bases outside the gene matches: 6. The CDR3 sequence is 18 residues long. Per germline, CDR1 SGHTA and CDR2 FQGNSA. Here the CDR3 DNA reads TGTGCCAGCAGCTTATCCCTAGCGGGGGGGGTTAGCACAGATACGCAGTATTTT. It is translated as CASSLSLAGGVSTDTQYF.

V usage is TRBV4-1 and J usage is TRBJ1-5; tentatively, D is TRBD1 (6 bases). V dropped 2 bases and J dropped 7 bases, with 12 bases sitting between them. The CDR3 runs to 14 residues. The germline V gene has CDR1 MGHRA and CDR2 YSYEKL. The CDR3 DNA follows: TGCGCCAGCAGCCAACAGGGGCTGGAACAGCCCCAGCATTTT. It specifies CASSQQGLEQPQHF.

The chain uses TRBV28 and TRBJ2-7; TRBD2 matches at 7 bases. The CDR3 runs 19 residues. Germline V CDR1 and CDR2: MDHEN, SYDVKM. V was clipped by 0 bases and J by 3 bases; unmatched bases: 17. This CDR3 is CASSLWKSKGGASSYEQYF. CDR3 sequence (DNA): TGTGCCAGCAGTTTATGGAAGAGTAAGGGAGGGGCGTCCAGCTACGAGCAGTACTTC.

This chain connects TRBV4-1 to TRBJ2-1; maybe TRBD2 (7 bases). The V end lost 4 bases, the J end lost 1 base, and 14 bases lay between the germline ends. This CDR3 region has 16 residues. Per the germline V gene, CDR1 is MGHRA and CDR2 is YSYEKL. CDR3 in amino acids: CASSPEGGESYNEQFF. The CDR3 coding sequence is TGCGCCAGCAGCCCAGAGGGGGGGGAATCCTACAATGAGCAGTTCTTC.

The CDR3 DNA reads as TGTGCCAGCAGCTTTCAGGGGTACGAGCAGTACTTC. This encodes CASSFQGYEQYF. This chain connects TRBV5-4 to TRBJ2-7; a weak D match, TRBD1 (6 bases). This CDR3 is 12 amino acids long. V gave up 2 bases and J gave up 4 bases, with 7 bases separating them. In germline, CDR1 is SGHNT, CDR2 YYREEE (reference sequence).

The J gene is TRBJ2-5, the V gene TRBV28; maybe TRBD1 (5 bases). This CDR3 comprises 15 residues. Per the germline V gene, CDR1 is MDHEN and CDR2 is SYDVKM. V lost 4 bases and J 1 base, leaving 13 bases between the germline ends. The CDR3, as DNA: TGTGCCAGCAGTTCGGCCAAGGGGCGCCAAGAGACCCAGTACTTC. Its protein product is CASSSAKGRQETQYF.

The chain has TRBV4-3 and TRBJ2-3, with 8 bases matching TRBD2. CDR3 length: 16 residues. V lost 1 base, J lost 4 bases, and 7 bases stayed unmatched. Germline V gives CDR1 LGHNA, CDR2 YSLEER. CDR3 nucleotide sequence: TGCGCCAGCAGCCAAGTTTCCAGCGGGAGTGCAGATACGCAGTATTTT. Translation gives CASSQVSSGSADTQYF.

This chain uses TRBV27 with TRBJ2-1, with 8 bases aligning to TRBD2. The V gene's germline CDR1 is MNHEY and CDR2 SMNVEV (reference sequence). The junction had 6 bases not matched to a gene; V was cut back by 3 bases and J by 2 bases. This CDR3 comprises 16 residues. The CDR3 bases are TGTGCCAGCAGTTTCAGCGGGGGCCCCGCCTACAATGAGCAGTTCTTC. Amino acids: CASSFSGGPAYNEQFF.

V usage is TRBV5-6 and J usage is TRBJ1-2; TRBD1 aligns across 7 bases. The V segment lost 5 bases and the J segment 7 bases; nucleotides outside the gene matches: 11. Germline V gene data show CDR1 as SGHDT and CDR2 as YYEEEE. The CDR3 length is 14 residues. The CDR3: CASRNETGTGGYTF. CDR3 sequence (DNA): TGTGCCAGCAGAAACGAGACAGGGACTGGTGGCTACACCTTC.